Ten or more counts support the clone carrying this T cell receptor (beta chain). The sample is drawn from a study of T-cell reconstitution after alpha-beta-depleted transplantation in children. V was cut by 0 bases and J by 0 bases, with 16 bases left in between. The CDR3 is 18 residues long. Germline CDR1 is SGHDT and CDR2 is YYEEEE. Unique molecular identifiers were incorporated when the TCRbeta library was constructed. TCRdb analysed the PCR reads with MiXCR anew, one entry per CDR3 protein. Of around 100,000 distinct CDR3 sequences detected, about a tenth appear once; the ten largest clones hold 34%.

The V and J genes are TRBV5-6 and TRBJ1-3, with D perhaps matching TRBD1 (5 bases). This receptor was taken from a boy aged 2 to 10 with acute lymphoblastic leukemia, due to receive a stem cell transplant. The source material was PBMCs, sampled before TCRalphabeta/CD19-depleted stem cell transplant. The CDR3 region is CASSLVVGGPVSGNTIYF. The CDR3 bases are TGTGCCAGCAGCTTGGTGGTTGGGGGACCAGTCTCTGGAAACACCATATATTTT.